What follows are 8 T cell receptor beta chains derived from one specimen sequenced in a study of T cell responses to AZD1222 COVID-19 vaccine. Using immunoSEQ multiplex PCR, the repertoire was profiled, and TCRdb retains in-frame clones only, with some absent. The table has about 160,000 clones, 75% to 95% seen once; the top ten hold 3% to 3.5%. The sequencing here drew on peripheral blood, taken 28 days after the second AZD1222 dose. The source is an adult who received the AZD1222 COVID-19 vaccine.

Here the CDR3 reads CASRDRGRETQYF. CDR3 DNA sequence: TGTGCCAGTAGGGACAGGGGGCGGGAGACCCAGTACTTC. The chain carries TRBV19 and TRBJ2-5; 11 bases match TRBD1. The CDR3 has 13 residues. V lost 6 bases, J lost 5 bases, and 2 bases stayed unmatched. In germline, CDR1 is LNHDA, CDR2 SQIVND (reference sequence). Complete variable domain (other parts from reference TRBV19 and TRBJ2-5): DGGITQSPKYLFRKEGQNVTLSCEQNLNHDAMYWYRQDPGQGLRLIYYSQIVNDFQKGDIAEGYSVSREKKESFPLTVTSAQKNPTAFYLCASRDRGRETQYFGPGTRLLVL.

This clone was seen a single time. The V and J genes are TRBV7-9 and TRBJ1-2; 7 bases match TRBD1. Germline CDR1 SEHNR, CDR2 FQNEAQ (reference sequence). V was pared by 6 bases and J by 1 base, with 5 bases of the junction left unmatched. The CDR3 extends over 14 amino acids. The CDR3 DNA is TGTGCCAGCAGTCGACAGGGCATTAACTATGGCTACACCTTC. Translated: CASSRQGINYGYTF.

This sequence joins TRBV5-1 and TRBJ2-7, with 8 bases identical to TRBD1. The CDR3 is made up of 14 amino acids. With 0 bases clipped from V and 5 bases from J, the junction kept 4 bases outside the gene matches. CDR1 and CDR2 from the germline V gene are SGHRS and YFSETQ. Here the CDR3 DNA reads TGCGCCAGCAGCTTGGACGGACAGGGTGACGAGCAGTACTTC. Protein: CASSLDGQGDEQYF.

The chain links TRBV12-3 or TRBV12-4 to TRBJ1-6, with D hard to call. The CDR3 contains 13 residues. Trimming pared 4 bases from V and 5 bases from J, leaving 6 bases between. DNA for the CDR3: TGTGCCAGCAGTTCCCTAGATAATTCACCCCTCCACTTT. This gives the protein CASSSLDNSPLHF.

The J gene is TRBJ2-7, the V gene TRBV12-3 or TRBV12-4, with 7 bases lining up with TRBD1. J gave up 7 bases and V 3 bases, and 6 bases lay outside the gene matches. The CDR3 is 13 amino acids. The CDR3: CASSFGTALEQYF. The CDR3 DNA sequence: TGTGCCAGCAGTTTCGGGACAGCCTTGGAGCAGTACTTC.

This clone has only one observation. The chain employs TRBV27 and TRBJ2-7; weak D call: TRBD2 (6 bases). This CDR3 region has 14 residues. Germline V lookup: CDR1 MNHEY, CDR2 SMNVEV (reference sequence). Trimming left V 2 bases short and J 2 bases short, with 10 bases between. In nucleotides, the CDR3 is TGTGCCAGCAGTTTAGGCGGGGCCCCCTACGAGCAGTACTTC. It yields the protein CASSLGGAPYEQYF.

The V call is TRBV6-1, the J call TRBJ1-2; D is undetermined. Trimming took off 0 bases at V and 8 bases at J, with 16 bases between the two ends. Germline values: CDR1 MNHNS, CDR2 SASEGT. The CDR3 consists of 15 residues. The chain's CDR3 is CASSEARSQSGGYTF. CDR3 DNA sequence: TGTGCCAGCAGTGAAGCGCGATCTCAGAGCGGAGGCTACACCTTC.

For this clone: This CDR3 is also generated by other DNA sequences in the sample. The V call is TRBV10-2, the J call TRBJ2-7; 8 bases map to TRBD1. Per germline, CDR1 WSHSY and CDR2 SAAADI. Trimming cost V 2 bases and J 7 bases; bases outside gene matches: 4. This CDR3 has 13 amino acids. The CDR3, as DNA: TGCGCCAGCAGTGAGCAGGGGGCGGGGGAGCAGTACTTC. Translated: CASSEQGAGEQYF.